Described below is a single TCR beta chain sequence and its context. This clone showed up just once. It has no known antigen specificity. No much larger clone exists at a distance of one base, and base qualities are not known. The V end loses 3 bases and the J end loses 0 bases, and a stretch of 3 bases separates them. The CDR3 contains 13 residues, cysteine and phenylalanine counted. Of all the DNA, just the CDR3 is kept, 39 bases in frame from base 1. CDR1 SGHTA and CDR2 FQGNSA were looked up in the germline V gene. Healthy humans were used as donors in the study. Library prep was done by the immunoSEQ multiplex PCR assay. Entries here come from immuneACCESS through TCRdb and include only in-frame sequences with V and J called. Some clones fail to appear in such tables; in the studies checked, an unresolved V gene covers under half of the shortfall, and the cause of the remainder is unknown. Here the sample has approximately 16,000 clones; under 90% occur a single time. The ten largest make up 2% to 2.5% of the sample.

This sample stems from a study of T cell repertoires and Cas9 in healthy adults (dated by TCRdb to the late 2010s). Regarding the complete study: SpCas9-reactive T cells were characterized for multi-effector potency, cytotoxicity and lineage determination within the CD4 and CD8 compartments. This study looked at whether people already carry T cell immunity to the Streptococcus pyogenes Cas9 nuclease (SpCas9), the enzyme used in CRISPR gene editing. Overall study results and their limits: In vitro, SpCas9-reactive regulatory T cells were reported to reduce the proliferation and function of SpCas9-reactive effector T cells.

The receptor chain draws on TRBV7-2 and TRBJ1-3; the D gene lacks a confident call. The origin of this receptor is a human donor in good health. The sequenced material came from Tregs (CD4+, CD25+, CD127-, CD137-, CD154-) from PBMCs; culture status not recorded. This receptor has the CDR3 CASSFASGNTIYF. The DNA sequence is given as TGTGCCAGCAGCTTTGCCTCTGGAAACACCATATATTTT.